One T cell receptor beta chain is described in this entry. Its antigen is unknown. The entry originates in a study of CD8 T cells in Susac syndrome. Study context: Of the sequenced Susac syndrome patients, about six had active disease and fewer than ten were in remission. At blood draw, Susac syndrome patients were therapy-naive, on corticosteroids, or on intravenous immunoglobulin alone.

RNA was extracted with the RNeasy kit, and a quantity of about 0.45 to 1 ug was reverse transcribed using random hexamers. Multiplex PCR with immunoSEQ amplified the TCR beta CDR3 across 54 Vbeta and 13 Jbeta. TCRdb itself ran the immunoSEQ multiplex PCR reads through MiXCR, one entry per CDR3 protein. The sample carries roughly 250,000 distinct CDR3 sequences, 95% to 97% recorded once. Study conclusions and caveats: CD4+ repertoires of Susac syndrome patients lacked detectable clonal expansion.

V lost 2 bases to trimming and J lost 4 bases, with 14 bases between them. CDR3 length equals 15 residues. The germline gives CDR1 MNHEY, CDR2 SMNVEV (reference sequence). This TCR came from a human donor with Susac syndrome. The source material was CD4+ T cells from PBMCs. The chain carries TRBV27 and TRBJ2-5; maybe TRBD2 (6 bases). CDR3 DNA sequence: TGTGCCAGCAGTTTAAGGAGGGGTGGTGTAGAGACCCAGTACTTC. It yields the protein CASSLRRGGVETQYF.